This T cell receptor (beta chain) was profiled in a study of brain T cells in children with intractable seizures (dated by TCRdb to the early 2020s). With regard to the full study: As a first screen for immune gene transcripts, resected brain tissue from roughly 57 pediatric epilepsy surgery cases was run on a NanoString immunology panel. About 65% of the 12 selected surgery cases also had pre-surgery blood sequenced, which left four cases with brain tissue only. The investigation overall reported the following: Because pre- and post-surgery blood were sequenced to different depths, clones absent from the pre-surgery sample may reflect undersampling. The patients' HCMV serostatus was not known, and viral specificity was inferred solely from CDR3 sequence similarity. Top 50 brain clonotypes included public and private clones; each case's most abundant public CDR3 closely resembled known HCMV, EBV or influenza A epitope-specific CDR3s.

In the case of this clone: No antigen is known for it. No much larger clone is present one base from it, and per-base qualities are unavailable.

The immunoSEQ assay was used to generate TCR beta chain sequences from genomic DNA. In the original analysis: Any CDR3 sequence that did not begin with the conserved framework cysteine at position 104 was removed by hand. Clonality was calculated as one minus the normalized Shannon's Diversity Index, with values ranging from 0 (maximal diversity) to 1 (oligoclonal). Chi-squared comparison-of-proportions tests were used to check whether the frequency of the same CDR3 differed between samples, for example brain versus blood. Public clonotypes were identified through searches of immuneACCESS, and similarity to known antiviral clonotypes was evaluated with the VDJdb browser. TCRdb took over this immuneACCESS table, retaining in-frame rearrangements with V and J assigned. Such tables are incomplete; in checked studies, under half of the missing clones stem from an unresolved V gene, and the remainder is unexplained. D and trimming come from the DNA, and the V and J calls and clone size come from that table. Recorded for this sample are some 3,500 clones; around 70% of them occurred a single time. Of the sample, around 50% falls within the top ten clones.

The CDR3, cysteine through phenylalanine, is 12 amino acids long. Of the read, only the CDR3 DNA is kept; its 36 bases are in frame from base 1. Via the germline V gene, CDR1 is MDHEN and CDR2 SYDVKM. Compared with germline, V lacks 6 bases and J lacks 7 bases; bases without a gene match: 5. What this sample's time point label stands for: resected brain tissue, or blood drawn just prior to surgery. The surgery cases showing the highest brain T cell transcript signatures were chosen for TCR beta chain sequencing of brain tissue and, when available, of blood. Patients had been treated with at least one anti-epileptic drug before surgery. TCR-sequenced patients were children with drug-resistant epilepsy due to tuberous sclerosis complex, focal cortical dysplasia, Rasmussen encephalitis or hemimegalencephaly. Brain samples were frozen blocks of fresh involved resected tissue taken at epilepsy surgery. Bulk genomic DNA was isolated from unsorted brain tissue and whole blood using the Monarch genomic DNA purification kit.

The sequencing used resected brain tissue, collected at surgery. The V gene is TRBV28 and the J gene is TRBJ2-7; TRBD1 matches 8 bases in the middle. The receptor was isolated from a girl aged 2 to 9 with Rasmussen encephalitis and intractable seizures. The nucleotides are TGTGCCAGCAGCCTTGACAGGGGAGAGCAGTACTTC. It translates to CASSLDRGEQYF.